A single T cell receptor (beta chain) is shown here with its context. Trimming left V 4 bases short and J 11 bases short, with 17 bases between. Per germline, CDR1 MDHEN and CDR2 SYDVKM. The CDR3 covers 13 residues. The data are from a study of blood T cell repertoires in COVID-19. Across the whole study: COVID-19 samples, acute and convalescent, were from the United States, Italy and Spain. Nucleic acid was either cDNA or gDNA, and it came from T cells, B-cell-depleted T cells, or PBMCs.

In the original workflow: By means of reference gene primer amplification, nucleated cell counts were estimated. Data came from immunoSEQ multiplex PCR; TCRdb stores just in-frame clones and leaves some out. V and J calls plus clone size are reproduced from that table; the DNA served to infer D and trimming. This sample has some 150,000 clones, with roughly 78% found just once. This clonotype was obtained from a man older than 75 with acute or convalescent COVID-19. The chain employs TRBV28 and TRBJ1-1, with D possibly matching TRBD1 (6 bases). Sequenced sample: peripheral blood. The CDR3 nucleotides read TGTGCCAGCAGTTCCGGACAGCCCTTGACGGCTTTCTTT. Translating it yields CASSSGQPLTAFF.